Below are 10 T cell receptor beta chains sequenced from a single sample in a study of post-analysis software for immune sequencing data. Study-level results: A few TRBV segments, TRBV5-6, TRBV5-1 and TRBV20-1 among them, were found more frequent in patients than controls.

The antigens these receptors bind are not known. Every TCR beta cDNA library bore unique molecular identifiers. TCRdb processed the PCR reads anew with MiXCR; each CDR3 protein has one entry. The table has under 900,000 distinct CDR3 sequences, around 53% seen once; the top ten hold approximately 4.5%. Sequencing input: blood. Receptor source: a girl between 10 and 17 years old with multiple sclerosis.

The rearrangement joins TRBV29-1 to TRBJ2-1; TRBD2 agrees at 11 bases. Germline lookup yields CDR1 SQVTM and CDR2 ANQGSEA. V gave up 6 bases and J gave up 6 bases; unmatched junction bases: 10. The CDR3 runs 15 residues. Written as DNA, the CDR3 is TGCAGCGTCGGCCCACTAGCGGGAGTTGTCAATGAGCAGTTCTTC. Translating gives CSVGPLAGVVNEQFF.

This clonotype was detected a few times. For the CDR3, the DNA is TGTGCCAGCAGTTCCCTCGGGGCCGCGAGCTCCTACAATGAGCAGTTCTTC. This sequence encodes CASSSLGAASSYNEQFF. The chain links TRBV25-1 to TRBJ2-1, with D tentatively TRBD1 or TRBD2 (5 bases each). CDR1 is MGHDK, CDR2 SYGVNS, per germline. V lost 5 bases, J lost 0 bases, and 17 bases lay in between. The CDR3 contains 17 residues.

The chain joins TRBV10-3 to TRBJ1-2; perhaps TRBD1 as D (6 bases). This CDR3 has 16 residues. The germline CDR1 and CDR2 sequences are ENHRY and SYGVKD. V shed 0 bases and J shed 3 bases, with 14 bases lying between them. The CDR3 DNA reads TGTGCCATCAGTGAGTCGGAAGGACGGACAGACTATGGCTACACCTTC. Protein sequence: CAISESEGRTDYGYTF.

The chain uses TRBV25-1 and TRBJ1-1, with a weak D call TRBD1 (5 bases). Between the trimmed V and J ends, which lost 7 bases and 4 bases, there was a span of 7 bases. The V gene's germline CDR1 is MGHDK and CDR2 SYGVNS. The CDR3 runs to 11 residues. The CDR3 coding sequence is TGTGCCAGCATGGGGGTCACTGAAGCTTTCTTT. Translated, it gives CASMGVTEAFF.

The chain is built from TRBV6-5 and TRBJ2-2, with 10 bases lining up with TRBD1. V shed 6 bases, J shed 3 bases, and the junction held 4 bases outside the gene matches. The CDR3 is 15 residues long. From germline, CDR1 is MNHEY and CDR2 SVGAGI. CDR3 DNA: TGTGCCAGCAGACCGGGGACAGGGGACACCGGGGAGCTGTTTTTT. This encodes CASRPGTGDTGELFF.

This clonotype was found a few times. The chain is built from TRBV27 and TRBJ1-5; D gene unclear. The CDR3 loop spans 15 amino acids. CDR1 MNHEY and CDR2 SMNVEV come from the germline V gene (reference sequence). V dropped 4 bases and J dropped 2 bases, with 12 bases sitting between them. The DNA for the CDR3 is TGTGCCAGCAGTTCCGACATTAGAGGCAATCAGCCCCAGCATTTT. It specifies CASSSDIRGNQPQHF.

This clonotype was detected only a few times. The chain joins TRBV4-1 to TRBJ1-2, with no clear D. The CDR3 has 14 residues. Germline CDR1 reads MGHRA; CDR2 reads YSYEKL. Trimming left V 0 bases short and J 8 bases short, with 13 bases between. The CDR3 DNA reads as TGCGCCAGCAGCCAAGATGGTGTCACCCAAGGCTACACCTTC. This sequence encodes CASSQDGVTQGYTF.

The CDR3 DNA reads as TGCGCCAGCAGCCAGAACAGGGATGGCTACACCTTC. It specifies CASSQNRDGYTF. The chain employs TRBV4-1 and TRBJ1-2; maybe TRBD1 (6 bases). CDR3 length equals 12 residues. Germline loops: CDR1 MGHRA, CDR2 YSYEKL. With 3 bases removed from V and 6 bases from J, the gap between germline ends came to 8 bases.

The chain links TRBV4-1 to TRBJ1-1; tentative D call: TRBD1 (5 bases). The CDR3 contains 16 residues. Trimming removed 6 bases from V and 3 bases from J, with 20 bases in between. In germline, CDR1 is MGHRA, CDR2 YSYEKL. CDR3 DNA sequence: TGCGCCAGCAGGGAAGAGGTACGGGGGAGGTACACTGAAGCTTTCTTT. This codes for CASREEVRGRYTEAFF.

This clonotype was detected a few times. The V call is TRBV12-3 or TRBV12-4, the J call TRBJ1-2; 10 bases line up with TRBD1. CDR3 size: 16 residues. Germline trimming cut 5 bases from V and 6 bases from J; bases unmatched to any gene: 12. The CDR3 loop reads CASSPNPGDRGHGYTF. CDR3 DNA sequence: TGTGCCAGCAGTCCTAATCCCGGGGACAGGGGTCATGGCTACACCTTC.